This T cell receptor beta chain was found in a study of T cell responses to AZD1222 COVID-19 vaccine. Measured with immunoSEQ multiplex PCR; TCRdb has only the in-frame clones, and not every one. The sample yields some 150,000 clones, more than 80% seen once. A word on this clone: What it recognizes is unknown.

The CDR3 sequence is 13 residues long. Germline CDR1 is LGHDT and CDR2 is YNNKEL (reference sequence). Trimming cost V 8 bases and J 5 bases; bases outside gene matches: 7. Broader study findings: Vaccine-associated CD4 TCRs spanned spike, dominant at 160-218 and 743-854. The repertoires were collected only after the peak T cell response.

The sequence was obtained from an adult who received the MenACWY meningococcal vaccine as a control. V is TRBV3-1 (or the pseudogene TRBV3-2) and J is TRBJ2-7, with 9 bases matching TRBD1. The sample consisted of peripheral blood, taken 28 days after the second dose of the MenACWY control vaccine. The CDR3 nucleotides read TGTGCCAGCGGGTGGGACAGGGCAAACGAGCAGTACTTC. Amino acids: CASGWDRANEQYF.